The rows below give T cell receptor beta chains drawn from one sample of a study of regulatory T cells in long-lasting Graves disease. TCRdb re-called the multiplex PCR reads with MiXCR, one entry per CDR3 protein. The sample carries 350,000 to 500,000 distinct CDR3 sequences, 21% recorded once. This sample comprised peripheral blood mononuclear cells (PBMCs), obtained when the disease was refractory, from a patient treated with antithyroid drugs. The receptors originated from a female donor with Graves disease. The CDR3 runs from the conserved cysteine through the conserved F or W. The order of the fields is CDR3 length, V gene, J gene, D gene, clone size, CDR3 protein. The D gene is left open where the match is weak. The size entry is marked missing in some rows and otherwise reads once, few, many or a size class.

>16|TRBV19|TRBJ2-5|TRBD2|few
CASSSGASGNQETQYF
>15|TRBV28|TRBJ1-6|TRBD1|many
CASSSTGVVNSPLHF
>17|TRBV18|TRBJ2-3|TRBD2|-
CASSPLKIAGLTDTQYF
>14|TRBV7-9|TRBJ2-7|TRBD1|-
CASSSRQGVYEQYF
>14|TRBV27|TRBJ2-7|-|-
CASSLLATIYEQYF
>13|TRBV2|TRBJ2-4|-|few
CASSGGVQNIQYF
>11|TRBV7-9|TRBJ1-1|-|-
CAHGGGTEAFF
>15|TRBV25-1|TRBJ2-6|-|few
CASSALGSGANVLTF
>16|TRBV2|TRBJ2-2|-|-
CASSERGPAFTGELFF
>17|TRBV30|TRBJ1-3|-|-
CAWSGGARPDSGNTIYF
>14|TRBV28|TRBJ2-1|-|-
CASNRPAGDDEQFF
>12|TRBV15|TRBJ2-4|-|many
CATNNQGNIQYF
>13|TRBV6-1|TRBJ2-5|TRBD1|many
CASRETGLETQYF
>16|TRBV28|TRBJ2-1|-|-
CASTPLFGQKHNEQFF
>13|TRBV20-1|TRBJ2-2|-|-
CSASNQNTGELFF
>14|TRBV7-9|TRBJ2-7|-|few
CASSLAFEGHEQYF
>16|TRBV12-3/TRBV12-4|TRBJ2-5|-|many
CASSVRGARESETQYF
>13|TRBV6-2/TRBV6-3|TRBJ2-7|-|many
CASSYSITYEQYF
>15|TRBV19|TRBJ1-1|TRBD1|-
CATTWRGQGNTEAFF
>15|TRBV5-6|TRBJ2-5|-|many
CASSLFIGGQETQYF